This T cell receptor (beta chain) was sequenced in a study of molecular identifiers for immune sequencing clone quantification. Per germline, CDR1 SGHRS and CDR2 YFSETQ. V lost 2 bases, J lost 0 bases, and 10 bases lay in between. This CDR3 spans 15 amino acids. Many counts were recorded for this clonotype. TCRdb fed the PCR reads into MiXCR, producing one record per CDR3 protein. Among approximately 550,000 distinct CDR3 sequences listed, roughly 24% were seen once. The TCR was taken from a human donor in good health. Some libraries in this study had Jurkat cell RNA spiked in. Sample: naive CD8+ T cells from blood, with Jurkat cell RNA spiked in. As to subset: FACS-sorted CD8+CD4-CCR7+CD45RA+ naive T cells. The chain employs TRBV5-1 and TRBJ2-3, with a tentative D call TRBD2 (6 bases). The CDR3 reads CASSFYGGSTDTQYF. CDR3 sequence (DNA): TGCGCCAGCAGCTTTTACGGGGGTAGCACAGATACGCAGTATTTT.